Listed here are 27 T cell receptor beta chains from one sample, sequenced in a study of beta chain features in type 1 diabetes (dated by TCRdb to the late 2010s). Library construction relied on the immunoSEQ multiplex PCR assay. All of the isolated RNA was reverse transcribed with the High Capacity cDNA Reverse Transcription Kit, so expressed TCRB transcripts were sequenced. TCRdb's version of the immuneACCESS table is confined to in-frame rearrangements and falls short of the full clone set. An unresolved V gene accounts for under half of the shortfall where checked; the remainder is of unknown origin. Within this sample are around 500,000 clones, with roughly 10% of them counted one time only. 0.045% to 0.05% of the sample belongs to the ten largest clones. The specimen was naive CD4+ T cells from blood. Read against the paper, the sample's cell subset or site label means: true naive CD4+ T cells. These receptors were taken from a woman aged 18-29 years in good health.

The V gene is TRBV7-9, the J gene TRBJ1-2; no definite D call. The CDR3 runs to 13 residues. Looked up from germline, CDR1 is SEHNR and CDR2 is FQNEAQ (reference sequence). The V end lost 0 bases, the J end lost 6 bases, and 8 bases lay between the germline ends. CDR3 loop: CASSLAAVHGYTF. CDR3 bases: TGTGCCAGCAGCTTAGCGGCAGTACATGGCTACACCTTC.

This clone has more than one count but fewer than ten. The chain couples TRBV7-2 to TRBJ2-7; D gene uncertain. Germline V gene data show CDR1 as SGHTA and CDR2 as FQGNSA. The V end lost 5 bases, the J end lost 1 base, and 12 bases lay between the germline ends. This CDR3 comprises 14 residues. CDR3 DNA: TGTGCCAGCAGCCGATCCCCCGGGTCCTACGAGCAGTACGTC. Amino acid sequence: CASSRSPGSYEQYV.

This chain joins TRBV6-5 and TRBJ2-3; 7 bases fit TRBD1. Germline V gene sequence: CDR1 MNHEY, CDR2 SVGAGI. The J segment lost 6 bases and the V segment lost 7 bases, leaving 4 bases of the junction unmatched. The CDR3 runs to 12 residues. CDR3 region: CASNQGVDTQYF. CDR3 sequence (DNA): TGTGCCAGCAACCAGGGGGTGGATACGCAGTATTTT.

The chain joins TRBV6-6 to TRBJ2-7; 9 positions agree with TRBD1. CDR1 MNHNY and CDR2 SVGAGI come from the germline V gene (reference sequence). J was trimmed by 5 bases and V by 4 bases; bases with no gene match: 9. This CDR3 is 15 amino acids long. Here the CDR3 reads CASSSPDRGLDEQYV. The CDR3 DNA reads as TGTGCCAGCAGTTCCCCGGACAGGGGTTTGGACGAGCAGTACGTC.

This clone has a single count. CDR3 coding DNA: TGTGCCAGCAGCGTGCGAGGGTGGTCGAACACCGGGGAGCTGTTTTTT. This translates into CASSVRGWSNTGELFF. The chain has TRBV9 and TRBJ2-2, with D perhaps TRBD2 (5 bases). Germline V gene sequence: CDR1 SGDLS, CDR2 YYNGEE. V was shortened by 2 bases and J by 0 bases, with 11 bases between the two germline ends. The CDR3 has 16 amino acids.

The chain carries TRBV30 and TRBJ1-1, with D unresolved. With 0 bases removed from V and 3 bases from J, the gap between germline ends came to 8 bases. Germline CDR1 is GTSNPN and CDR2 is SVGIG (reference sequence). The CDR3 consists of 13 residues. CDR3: CAWSVGRYTEAFF. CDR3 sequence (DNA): TGTGCCTGGAGTGTAGGGCGCTACACTGAAGCTTTCTTT. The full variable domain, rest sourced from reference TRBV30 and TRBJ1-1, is SQTIHQWPATLVQPVGSPLSLECTVEGTSNPNLYWYRQAAGRGLQLLFYSVGIGQISSEVPQNLSASRPQDRQFILSSKKLLLSDSGFYLCAWSVGRYTEAFFGQGTRLTVV.

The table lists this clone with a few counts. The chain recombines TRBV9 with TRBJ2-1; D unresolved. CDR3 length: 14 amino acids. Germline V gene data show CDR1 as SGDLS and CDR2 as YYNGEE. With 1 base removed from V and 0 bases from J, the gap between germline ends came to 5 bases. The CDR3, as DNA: TGTGCCAGCAGCGTATTAAGCTCCTACAATGAGCAGTTCTTC. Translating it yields CASSVLSSYNEQFF.

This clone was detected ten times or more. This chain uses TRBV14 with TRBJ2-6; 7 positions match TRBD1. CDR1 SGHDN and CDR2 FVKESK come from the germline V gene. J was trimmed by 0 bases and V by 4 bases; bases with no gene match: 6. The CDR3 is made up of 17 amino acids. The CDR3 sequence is CASSRTGSPSGANVLTF. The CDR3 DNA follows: TGTGCCAGCAGCCGGACAGGTAGCCCCTCTGGGGCCAACGTCCTGACTTTC.

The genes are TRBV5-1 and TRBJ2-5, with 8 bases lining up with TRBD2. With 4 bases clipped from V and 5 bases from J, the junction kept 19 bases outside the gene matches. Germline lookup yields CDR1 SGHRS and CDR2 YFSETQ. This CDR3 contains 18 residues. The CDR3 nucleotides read TGCGCCAGCAGCCGGTCCCCGAGCGGGAGAGGGTCGGGGGAGACCCAGTACTTC. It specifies CASSRSPSGRGSGETQYF.

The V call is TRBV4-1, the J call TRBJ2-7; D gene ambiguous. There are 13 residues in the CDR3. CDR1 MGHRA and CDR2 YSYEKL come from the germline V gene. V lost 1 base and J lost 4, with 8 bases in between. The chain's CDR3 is CASSQGFGYEQYF. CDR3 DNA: TGCGCCAGCAGCCAAGGGTTCGGTTACGAGCAGTACTTC.

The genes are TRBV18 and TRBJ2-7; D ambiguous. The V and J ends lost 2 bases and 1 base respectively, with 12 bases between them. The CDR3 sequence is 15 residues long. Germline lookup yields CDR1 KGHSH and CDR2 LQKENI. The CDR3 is CASSPNVQPSYEQYF. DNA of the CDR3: TGTGCCAGCTCACCAAATGTTCAGCCTTCCTACGAGCAGTACTTC.

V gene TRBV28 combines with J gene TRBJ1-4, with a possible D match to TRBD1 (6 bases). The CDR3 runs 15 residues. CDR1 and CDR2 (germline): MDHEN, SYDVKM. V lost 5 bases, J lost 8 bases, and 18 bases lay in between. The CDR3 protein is CASSLSQTGREKLFF. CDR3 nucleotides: TGTGCCAGCAGTCTATCCCAGACAGGTCGGGAAAAACTGTTTTTT.

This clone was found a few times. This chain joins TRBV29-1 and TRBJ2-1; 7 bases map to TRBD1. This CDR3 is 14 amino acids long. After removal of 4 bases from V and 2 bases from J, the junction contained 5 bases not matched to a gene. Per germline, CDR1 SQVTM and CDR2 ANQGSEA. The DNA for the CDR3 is TGCAGCGTTGGGGCTGACAGGGCCTACAATGAGCAGTTCTTC. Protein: CSVGADRAYNEQFF.

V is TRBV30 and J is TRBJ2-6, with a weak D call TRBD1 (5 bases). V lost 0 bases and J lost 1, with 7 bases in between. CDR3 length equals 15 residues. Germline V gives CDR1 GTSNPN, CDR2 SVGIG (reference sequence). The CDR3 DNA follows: TGTGCCTGGAGTGTGGGGCAGTCTGGGGCCAACGTCCTGACTTTC. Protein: CAWSVGQSGANVLTF.

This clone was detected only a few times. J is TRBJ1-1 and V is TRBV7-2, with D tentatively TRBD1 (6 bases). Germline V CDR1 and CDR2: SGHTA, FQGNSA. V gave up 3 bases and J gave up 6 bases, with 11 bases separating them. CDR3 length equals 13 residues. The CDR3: CASSLGGGAEAFF. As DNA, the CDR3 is TGTGCCAGCAGCTTGGGGGGCGGAGCTGAAGCTTTCTTT.

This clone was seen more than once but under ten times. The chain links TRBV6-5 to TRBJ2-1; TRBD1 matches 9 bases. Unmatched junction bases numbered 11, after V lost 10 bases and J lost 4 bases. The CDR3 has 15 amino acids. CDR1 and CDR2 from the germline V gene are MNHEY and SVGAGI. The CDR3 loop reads CATAPDRGRYNEQFF. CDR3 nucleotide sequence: TGTGCCACCGCCCCGGACAGGGGCCGTTACAATGAGCAGTTCTTC.

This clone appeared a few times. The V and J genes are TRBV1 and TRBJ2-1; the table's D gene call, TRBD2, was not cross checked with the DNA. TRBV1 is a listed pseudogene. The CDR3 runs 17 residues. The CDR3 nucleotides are TGCACCAGCAGCCGGATCCCGGGACTCCTTAGCTACAATGAGCAGTTCTTC. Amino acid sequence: CTSSRIPGLLSYNEQFF.

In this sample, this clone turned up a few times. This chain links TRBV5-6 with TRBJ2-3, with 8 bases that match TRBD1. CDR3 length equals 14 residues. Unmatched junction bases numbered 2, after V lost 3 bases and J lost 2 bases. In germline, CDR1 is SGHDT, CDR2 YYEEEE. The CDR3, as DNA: TGTGCCAGCAGCTCGGACAGGGCCACAGATACGCAGTATTTT. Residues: CASSSDRATDTQYF.

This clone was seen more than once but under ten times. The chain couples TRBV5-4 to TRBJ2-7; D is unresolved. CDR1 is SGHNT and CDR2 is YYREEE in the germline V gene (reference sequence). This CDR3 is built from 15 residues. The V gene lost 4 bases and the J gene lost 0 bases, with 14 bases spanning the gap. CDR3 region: CASSLQLGPSYEQYF. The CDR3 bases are TGTGCCAGCAGCCTTCAGCTTGGGCCCTCCTACGAGCAGTACTTC.

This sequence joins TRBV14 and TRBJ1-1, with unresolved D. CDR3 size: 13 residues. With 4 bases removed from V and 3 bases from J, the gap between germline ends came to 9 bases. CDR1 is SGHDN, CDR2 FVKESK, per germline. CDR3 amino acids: CASSPTLYTEAFF. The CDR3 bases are TGTGCCAGCAGCCCGACGCTCTACACTGAAGCTTTCTTT.

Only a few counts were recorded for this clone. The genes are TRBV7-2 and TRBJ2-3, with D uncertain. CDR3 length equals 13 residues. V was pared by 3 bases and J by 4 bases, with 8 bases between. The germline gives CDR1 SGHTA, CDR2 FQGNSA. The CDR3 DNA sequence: TGTGCCAGCAGCTTCGAGCTAGCAGATACGCAGTATTTT. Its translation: CASSFELADTQYF.

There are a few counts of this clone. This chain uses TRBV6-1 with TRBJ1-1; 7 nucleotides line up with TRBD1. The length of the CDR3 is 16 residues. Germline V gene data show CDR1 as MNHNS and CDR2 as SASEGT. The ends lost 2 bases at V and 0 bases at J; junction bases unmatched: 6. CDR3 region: CASSEYDGQVNTEAFF. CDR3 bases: TGTGCCAGCAGTGAATATGATGGACAGGTGAACACTGAAGCTTTCTTT.

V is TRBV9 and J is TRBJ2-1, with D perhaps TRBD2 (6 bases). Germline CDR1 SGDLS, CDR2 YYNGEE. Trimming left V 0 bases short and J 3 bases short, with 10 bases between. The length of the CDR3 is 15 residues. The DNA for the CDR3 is TGTGCCAGCAGCGTAGATAGCGGAGTCTACAATGAGCAGTTCTTC. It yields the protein CASSVDSGVYNEQFF.

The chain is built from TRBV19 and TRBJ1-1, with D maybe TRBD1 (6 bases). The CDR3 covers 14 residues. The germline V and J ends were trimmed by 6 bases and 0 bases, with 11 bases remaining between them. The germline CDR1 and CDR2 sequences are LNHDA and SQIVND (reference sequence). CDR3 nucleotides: TGTGCCAGTAGCACAGACAGGATGAACACTGAAGCTTTCTTT. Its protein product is CASSTDRMNTEAFF.

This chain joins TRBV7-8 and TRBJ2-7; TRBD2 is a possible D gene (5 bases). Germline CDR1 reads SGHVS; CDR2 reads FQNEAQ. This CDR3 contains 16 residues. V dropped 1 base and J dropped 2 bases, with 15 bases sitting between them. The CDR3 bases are TGTGCCAGCAGCTTAGGAGGCGGAGGTACCCCCTACGAGCAGTACGTC. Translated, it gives CASSLGGGGTPYEQYV.

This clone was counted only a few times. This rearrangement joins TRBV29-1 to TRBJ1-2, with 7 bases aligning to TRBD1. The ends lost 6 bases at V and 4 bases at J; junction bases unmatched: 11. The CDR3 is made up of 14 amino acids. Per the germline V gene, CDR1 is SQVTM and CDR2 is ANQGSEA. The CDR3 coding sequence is TGCAGCGTCGAGAGAGGTCAGGGGGTCTATGGCTACACCTTC. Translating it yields CSVERGQGVYGYTF.

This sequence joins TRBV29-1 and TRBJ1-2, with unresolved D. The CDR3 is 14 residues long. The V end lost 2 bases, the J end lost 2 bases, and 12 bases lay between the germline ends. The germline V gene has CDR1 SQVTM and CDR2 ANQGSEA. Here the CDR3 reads CSVERPRGNYGYTF. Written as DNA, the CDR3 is TGCAGCGTTGAACGCCCCCGGGGAAACTATGGCTACACCTTC.